The rows below give T cell receptor beta chains drawn from one sample of a study of blood T cell repertoires in COVID-19. This table comes from immunoSEQ multiplex PCR, and its TCRdb copy is limited to in-frame clones, with some not included. Seen here are 100,000 to 150,000 clones, more than 80% observed once, and the top ten hold 3.2%. The specimen sequenced was peripheral blood. The receptors shown here come from a woman older than 75 with COVID-19, enrolled during active disease. Both conserved end residues are part of each CDR3.

j_call: TRBJ1-2; v_call: TRBV6-1; cdr3_aa: CASSEAGNYGYTF
j_call: TRBJ2-7; v_call: TRBV5-6; cdr3_aa: CASSRDFSYEQYF
j_call: TRBJ2-7; v_call: TRBV18; cdr3_aa: CASSLGQGGFYEQYF
j_call: TRBJ1-5; v_call: TRBV4-1; cdr3_aa: CASSQSAGQSGQPQHF
j_call: TRBJ1-4; v_call: TRBV29-1; cdr3_aa: CSVINTLGDEKLFF
j_call: TRBJ1-2; v_call: TRBV28; cdr3_aa: CASRGSGDYGYTF
j_call: TRBJ1-4; v_call: TRBV28; cdr3_aa: CASSLSTGGVATNEKLFF
j_call: TRBJ2-1; v_call: TRBV5-1; cdr3_aa: CASSLAGGAYNEQFF
j_call: TRBJ1-5; v_call: TRBV25-1; cdr3_aa: CASSGTDNQPQHF
j_call: TRBJ2-2; v_call: TRBV21-1; cdr3_aa: CASSIEANTGELFF
j_call: TRBJ1-6; v_call: TRBV7-9; cdr3_aa: CASREGNSPLHF
j_call: TRBJ1-3; v_call: TRBV18; cdr3_aa: CASSGVTGNTIYF
j_call: TRBJ1-1; v_call: TRBV11-2; cdr3_aa: CASSMTGFVTEAFF
j_call: TRBJ2-4; v_call: TRBV20-1; cdr3_aa: CSASRLAGGNIQYF
j_call: TRBJ2-6; v_call: TRBV4-3; cdr3_aa: CASSQDWTTGANVLTF
j_call: TRBJ1-1; v_call: TRBV5-1; cdr3_aa: CASSTAGVTEAFF
j_call: TRBJ1-2; v_call: TRBV29-1; cdr3_aa: CTSGGADGYTF
j_call: TRBJ2-1; v_call: TRBV7-3; cdr3_aa: CASNFGQGRNEQFF
j_call: TRBJ2-2; v_call: TRBV4-3; cdr3_aa: CASSRLAGGYTGELFF
j_call: TRBJ1-1; v_call: TRBV6-1; cdr3_aa: CASSEARDSYAEAFF
j_call: TRBJ2-2; v_call: TRBV4-2; cdr3_aa: CASSQDPSNTGELFF
j_call: TRBJ2-5; v_call: TRBV7-3; cdr3_aa: CASSWTLGETQYF
j_call: TRBJ2-3; v_call: TRBV28; cdr3_aa: CASSWNPGLAGAGDTQYF
j_call: TRBJ2-7; v_call: TRBV9; cdr3_aa: CASSVGGLASYEQYF
j_call: TRBJ2-2; v_call: TRBV5-1; cdr3_aa: CASSLLIGTANTGELFF
j_call: TRBJ2-2; v_call: TRBV7-2; cdr3_aa: CASSPRTGGTGELFF
j_call: TRBJ2-3; v_call: TRBV28; cdr3_aa: CAISRTSGRRDTQYF
j_call: TRBJ2-3; v_call: TRBV7-6; cdr3_aa: CASSLGLADTQYF
j_call: TRBJ2-5; v_call: TRBV10-3; cdr3_aa: CAISDAGGPQYF